This entry features one T cell receptor beta chain sequence. The data derive from a study of control samples from healthy donors and cancer patients. The method was immunoSEQ multiplex PCR; TCRdb's version includes in-frame clones alone and lacks a portion of them. The repertoire holds around 71,000 clones, with 75% to 95% as singletons. J lost 11 bases, V lost 5 bases, and 7 bases had no gene match. There are 12 residues in the CDR3. Germline CDR1 reads MDHEN; CDR2 reads SYDVKM. V usage is TRBV28 and J usage is TRBJ1-1; TRBD1 agrees at 8 bases. The material sequenced was PBMCs. The clonotype was recovered from a woman between 45 and 60 years old with colorectal cancer. The CDR3 coding sequence is TGTGCCAGCAGTCAACAGGGGGAGACCGCTTTCTTT. Its protein product is CASSQQGETAFF.